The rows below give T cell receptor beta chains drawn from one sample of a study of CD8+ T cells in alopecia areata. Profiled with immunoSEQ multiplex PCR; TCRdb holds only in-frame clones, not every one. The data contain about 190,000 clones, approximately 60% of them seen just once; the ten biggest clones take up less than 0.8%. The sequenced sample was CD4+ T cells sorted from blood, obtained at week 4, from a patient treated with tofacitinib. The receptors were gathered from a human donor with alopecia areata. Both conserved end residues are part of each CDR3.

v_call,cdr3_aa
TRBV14,CASSPERASGLAGETQYF
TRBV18,CASSRQVTSWAFF
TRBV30,CAWSGTDDYEQYF
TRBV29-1,CSVGGLGGASNEQYF
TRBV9,CASSRQGAFGEQYF
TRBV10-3,CATRVEDTQYF
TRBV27,CASSFWGRDNYGYTF
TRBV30,CAWSYPPVGEAFF
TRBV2,CASSRESGNEQFF
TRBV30,CAWSVSDHTQYF
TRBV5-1,CASSLGGNTGELFF
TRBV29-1,CSVGQYQETQYF
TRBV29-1,CSVDLSGSGEQYF
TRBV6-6,CASTKERGATNEKLFF
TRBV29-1,CSVEEGETQYF
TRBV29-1,CSVDNRDGTDTQYF
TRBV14,CASSLIGVTDTQYF
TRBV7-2,CASSPSGRTSTDTQYF
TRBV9,CASSLRNRVGTDTQYF
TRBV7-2,CASSAGPNTEAFF
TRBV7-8,CASSPTGRGITGELFF
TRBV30,CAWSVRGWGRGYTF
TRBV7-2,CASSPDAGTWAVTQYF
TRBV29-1,CSVCGQGIGDTQYF
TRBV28,CASSFGSGANVLTF
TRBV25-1,CASSVQGNQPQHF
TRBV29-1,CSVALWDGWAGYTF
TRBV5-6,CASSYRGQNEKLFF
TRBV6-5,CAISESYNEQFF
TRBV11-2,CASSPSGDTQYF
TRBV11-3,CASSALRGHQETQYF
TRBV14,CASSPTTGPYGYTF
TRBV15,CATSRDTGGETQYF
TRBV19,CASELTRLGQPQHF
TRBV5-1,CASSFGGNMYEQYF
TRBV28,CASRPGTKDTQYF
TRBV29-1,CSAGLAGDEQYF
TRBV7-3,CASSLLAAATDTQYF
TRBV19,CASRGVDTQYF
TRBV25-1,CASTSGGSTYNEQFF
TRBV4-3,CASSQDSGPRRDKLFF
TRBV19,CASRDPGQGSYEQYF
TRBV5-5,CASSYLGTTNYGYTF
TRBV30,CAWSVLYGQGNTEAFF
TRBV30,CAWYPSGANVLTF
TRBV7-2,CASSPTNLRSNQPQHF
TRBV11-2,CASSLTSGRGETQYF
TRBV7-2,CASSLLTYEQYF
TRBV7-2,CASSLFRTSGFTDTQYF
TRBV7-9,CASSSGGNQPQHF
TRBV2,CASSSLWYNEQFF
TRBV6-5,CASSRGGDYEQYF
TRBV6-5,CASSYSAGMGTDTQYF
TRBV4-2,CASSPTTSGIRTDTQYF
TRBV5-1,CASSLGQGVSAEAFF
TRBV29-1,CSVGSGESTEAFF
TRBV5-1,CASSPRTGGVTDTQYF
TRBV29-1,CSVEADRGRNEQFF
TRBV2,CASSEGRTIMNTEAFF
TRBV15,CATSRDIATHTDTQYF